This T cell receptor beta chain was profiled in a study of CD8 T cells in Susac syndrome. About this clonotype: Its specificity is unknown.

Random hexamers served to reverse transcribe roughly 0.5 to 1 ug RNA. An immunoSEQ multiplex PCR generated amplified TCR beta CDR3 products spanning 54 Vbeta and 13 Jbeta. A single record per CDR3 protein comes from TCRdb applying MiXCR to the immunoSEQ multiplex PCR reads. The sample holds 90,000 to 150,000 distinct CDR3 sequences, nearly 95% seen once. V lost 2 bases, J lost 4 bases, and 6 bases stayed unmatched. This CDR3 is 16 amino acids long. Germline V gives CDR1 LGHNA, CDR2 YSLEER. The sequenced target, TCR beta, came from blood CD8+ and CD4+ T cells. Controls were age- and sex-matched healthy donors. Notes on the study in general: The study recognized that the number of individuals in its TCR sequencing and HLA analysis was relatively small.

This TCR was recovered from a human donor in good health. The J gene is TRBJ2-3, the V gene TRBV4-3; TRBD2 agrees at 10 bases. The sequenced sample was CD4+ T cells from PBMCs. CDR3 sequence (DNA): TGCGCCAGCAGCCAATCGAAGCGGGGGGGCCCAGATACGCAGTATTTT. Translating gives CASSQSKRGGPDTQYF.